The clone carrying this TCR beta chain was observed a single time. This entry belongs to a study of cytomegalovirus exposure and HLA in healthy donors. The PCR used 60 Vbeta and 13 Jbeta primers. The repertoire was sequenced with immunoSEQ multiplex PCR; TCRdb's copy has only in-frame clones and lacks some. The table includes 130,000 to 150,000 clones, 65% to 80% detected once. This CDR3 is built from 15 residues. Germline V gene lookup returns CDR1 SGHAT and CDR2 FQNNGV. Trimming left V 4 bases short and J 3 bases short, with 10 bases between. J is TRBJ1-6 and V is TRBV11-2, with D perhaps matching TRBD1 (5 bases). This receptor was obtained from a man aged 35-49 years in good health and CMV-seropositive. The sample consisted of PBMCs. The CDR3 coding sequence is TGTGCCAGCAGCTCAGGGTTTGGCTATAATTCACCCCTCCACTTT. Amino acids: CASSSGFGYNSPLHF.